These 20 T cell receptor beta chains were all obtained from the same sample, sequenced in a study of blood T cells in healthy people across ages. It was with a sample-barcoded 5' primer and a J-beta primer mix that a second PCR of roughly 6 to 11 cycles was run. One entry per CDR3 protein results from TCRdb running MiXCR on the 5' RACE reads. The data contain around 1,000,000 distinct CDR3 sequences, roughly a quarter of them singletons. These data were also reused for a study on T cells of mothers and their children.

Input material: blood. These receptors all stem from a girl aged 2-10 years in good health.

The V call is TRBV6-1, the J call TRBJ2-3; D is unclear. Trimming took 3 bases from V and 4 from J, leaving 14 bases between them. Per germline, CDR1 MNHNS and CDR2 SASEGT. There are 15 residues in the CDR3. CDR3 DNA: TGTGCCAGCAGTGACCCCCACGGAAGGCCAGATACGCAGTATTTT. This codes for CASSDPHGRPDTQYF.

The chain carries TRBV6-4 and TRBJ2-2; D is unresolved. CDR3 length equals 13 residues. V lost 0 bases to trimming and J lost 7 bases, with 6 bases between them. Looked up from germline, CDR1 is MRHNA and CDR2 is SNTAGT. The CDR3 region has the DNA TGTGCCAGCAGTGACTCTACCCACGGGGAGCTGTTTTTT. This codes for CASSDSTHGELFF.

This clonotype was seen a single time. V usage is TRBV28 and J usage is TRBJ2-7; 12 bases are shared with TRBD2. The CDR3 is 16 residues long. The trim removed 5 bases at V and 4 bases at J, leaving 9 bases unmatched. Germline-derived CDR1 and CDR2 are MDHEN and SYDVKM. The CDR3 here is CASSHGRLAGAYEQYF. The CDR3 bases are TGTGCCAGCAGTCATGGGAGACTAGCGGGAGCATACGAGCAGTACTTC.

This clonotype appeared a few times. The V and J genes are TRBV29-1 and TRBJ2-5; possible D gene TRBD1, 7 bases. The V gene lost 6 bases and the J gene lost 5 bases, with 19 bases spanning the gap. The CDR3 is made up of 14 amino acids. Germline lookup yields CDR1 SQVTM and CDR2 ANQGSEA. This CDR3 reads CSVLRGGLAETQYF. CDR3 nucleotide sequence: TGCAGCGTCCTAAGAGGGGGCCTAGCGGAGACCCAGTACTTC.

V is TRBV20-1 and J is TRBJ2-5; TRBD2 matches 13 bases. V lost 2 bases to trimming and J lost 3 bases; unmatched junction nucleotides: 12. This CDR3 contains 18 residues. Germline CDR1 and CDR2: DFQATT and SNEGSKA (reference sequence). The DNA for the CDR3 is TGCAGTGCTAGACCGGTTGGACTAGCGGGAGTTCGAGAAGAGACCCAGTACTTC. It encodes CSARPVGLAGVREETQYF.

V is TRBV7-9 and J is TRBJ2-6; D is undetermined. V lost 0 bases, J lost 2 bases, and 11 bases lay in between. Looked up from germline, CDR1 is SEHNR and CDR2 is FQNEAQ (reference sequence). CDR3 length: 17 amino acids. The CDR3 DNA reads TGTGCCAGCAGCTTAGCGGGTCCTTACCCTGGGGCCAACGTCCTGACTTTC. Protein: CASSLAGPYPGANVLTF.

The chain links TRBV13 to TRBJ2-1, with D tentatively TRBD1 or TRBD2 (6 bases each). The end of the DNA aligns better with TRBJ2-5, so the J call may be wrong. CDR3 length: 13 residues. In germline, CDR1 is PRHDT, CDR2 FYEKMQ (reference sequence). The CDR3 coding sequence is TGTGCCAGCAGCTTGGAGGGGGTACAGACCCAGTACTTC. Translation: CASSLEGVQTQYF.

This clonotype was picked up one time. A read error may account for a junction end that differs from germline. The V gene is TRBV20-1, the J gene TRBJ1-4; D is unresolved. CDR1 and CDR2 (germline): DFQATT, SNEGSKA (reference sequence). The CDR3 is 12 residues long. Here the CDR3 reads CSVRDRNEKLFF. Here the CDR3 DNA reads TGCAGTGTTAGAGATCGTAATGAAAAACTGTTTTTT.

This clonotype was observed many times. The V gene is TRBV4-2, the J gene TRBJ2-7; D is uncertain. V was trimmed by 4 bases and J by 4 bases, leaving 11 bases between them. Germline-derived CDR1 and CDR2 are LGHNA and YNFKEQ. This CDR3 spans 13 amino acids. The CDR3 DNA is TGTGCCAGCAGCCTGTGGTCAGGATACGAGCAGTACTTC. The encoded protein is CASSLWSGYEQYF.

This clonotype has just a few counts. The rearrangement links TRBV29-1 to TRBJ1-2, with TRBD1 as a possible D gene (6 bases). The ends were cut back, 4 bases at V and 8 bases at J, with 11 bases in the middle. CDR3 length: 11 residues. Germline CDR1 reads SQVTM; CDR2 reads ANQGSEA. Here the CDR3 DNA reads TGCAGCGTTGGGCAGGGGATCGGCTACACCTTC. Translating it yields CSVGQGIGYTF.

The chain recombines TRBV29-1 with TRBJ2-5; 7 bases line up with TRBD1. The trim removed 7 bases at V and 5 bases at J, leaving 16 bases unmatched. The CDR3 runs 15 residues. Per the germline V gene, CDR1 is SQVTM and CDR2 is ANQGSEA. DNA for the CDR3: TGCAGCGCCACCGCCGGGACAGATGAATGGGAGACCCAGTACTTC. Translation: CSATAGTDEWETQYF. Full variable domain (outside the CDR3, taken from reference TRBV29-1 and TRBJ2-5): SAVISQKPSRDICQRGTSLTIQCQVDSQVTMMFWYRQQPGQSLTLIATANQGSEATYESGFVIDKFPISRPNLTFSTLTVSNMSPEDSSIYLCSATAGTDEWETQYFGPGTRLLVL.

The V call is TRBV7-2, the J call TRBJ2-5; D is ambiguous. CDR3 size: 13 residues. V lost 5 bases to trimming and J lost 5 bases, with 12 bases between them. Germline lookup yields CDR1 SGHTA and CDR2 FQGNSA. CDR3 sequence: CASSHPQVETQYF. In DNA, the CDR3 is TGTGCCAGCAGCCATCCCCAGGTGGAGACCCAGTACTTC.

This chain uses TRBV7-9 with TRBJ1-2, with D hard to call. Looked up from germline, CDR1 is SEHNR and CDR2 is FQNEAQ (reference sequence). The CDR3 is 13 residues long. The V gene lost 3 bases and the J gene lost 4 bases, with 9 bases spanning the gap. The CDR3 DNA follows: TGTGCCAGCAGCTTTCCCCAGGCCTATGGCTACACCTTC. Protein: CASSFPQAYGYTF.

This sequence joins TRBV4-1 and TRBJ1-1; D unclear. The CDR3 covers 12 residues. Germline CDR1 reads MGHRA; CDR2 reads YSYEKL. Between the trimmed V and J ends, which lost 1 base and 7 bases, there was a span of 7 bases. In DNA, the CDR3 is TGCGCCAGCAGCCAAGTGGGGTTTGAAGCTTTCTTT. Protein product: CASSQVGFEAFF.

This rearrangement joins TRBV7-8 to TRBJ2-1; 7 positions agree with TRBD2. The germline V gene has CDR1 SGHVS and CDR2 FQNEAQ. The CDR3 extends over 13 amino acids. V was clipped by 5 bases and J by 10 bases; unmatched bases: 8. The CDR3, as DNA: TGTGCCAGCAGCCCCAGGAGCGGGACCGAGCAGTTCTTC. It is translated as CASSPRSGTEQFF.

The V gene is TRBV11-2, the J gene TRBJ1-2; 8 bases map to TRBD1. The CDR3 totals 16 residues. Germline V gene data show CDR1 as SGHAT and CDR2 as FQNNGV. J gave up 4 bases and V 5 bases, and 12 bases lay outside the gene matches. As DNA, the CDR3 is TGTGCCAGCAGCGTTCCTCAGGGGGCGTATCTCTATGGCTACACCTTC. It specifies CASSVPQGAYLYGYTF.

CDR3 in amino acids: CASSCSRTAHNQPQHF. DNA of the CDR3: TGTGCCAGCAGCTGCTCACGGACAGCTCACAATCAGCCCCAGCATTTT. The chain has TRBV7-3 and TRBJ1-5, with a tentative D call TRBD1 (6 bases). Germline V gene lookup returns CDR1 SGHTA and CDR2 FQGTGA. V shed 4 bases and J shed 3 bases, with 16 bases lying between them. The CDR3 has 16 residues.

This clonotype was counted only a few times. This chain joins TRBV7-9 and TRBJ2-1; TRBD2 matches at 8 bases. This CDR3 is 17 amino acids long. Losses at the gene ends were 3 bases for V and 8 bases for J; bases not matched to a gene: 15. Germline CDR1 and CDR2: SEHNR and FQNEAQ (reference sequence). The CDR3 sequence is CASSFSQRENYYYEQFF. The CDR3, as DNA: TGTGCCAGCAGCTTCTCCCAGCGGGAGAACTACTATTATGAGCAGTTCTTC.

This clonotype came up a few times. V is TRBV20-1 and J is TRBJ2-1, with D unclear. CDR1 is DFQATT, CDR2 SNEGSKA, per germline (reference sequence). V was cut by 3 bases and J by 7 bases, with 7 bases left in between. The length of the CDR3 is 11 residues. CDR3 sequence reads: CSASGVNEQFF. Written as DNA, the CDR3 is TGCAGTGCTAGTGGGGTGAATGAGCAGTTCTTC.

This chain connects TRBV20-1 to TRBJ2-4; TRBD2 is a possible D gene (5 bases). With 3 bases removed from V and 0 bases from J, the gap between germline ends came to 15 bases. The germline gives CDR1 DFQATT, CDR2 SNEGSKA (reference sequence). CDR3 length: 16 residues. CDR3 nucleotides: TGCAGTGCTAGCTCTGCTAGCTACCTAGCCAAAAACATTCAGTACTTC. Its translation: CSASSASYLAKNIQYF.